Shown below are 13 T cell receptor beta chains from a single sample sequenced in a study of Ad26.COV2.S vaccination and SARS-CoV-2 variants. The sample's treatment: about 20 received Ad26.COV2.S at low or high dose, single or two shots; about 5 received placebo; per-sample allocation not given. The samples date from day 63 after the first vaccine or placebo injection. Assay used: immunoSEQ multiplex PCR; TCRdb lists only in-frame clones, some missing. The repertoire holds hundreds of thousands of clones, with 85% as singletons. This material consisted of peripheral blood, taken in a trial of Ad26.COV2.S vaccine versus placebo. The origin of the receptors is a person between 18 and 59 years old who received the Ad26.COV2.S COVID-19 vaccine or a placebo.

The genes are TRBV14 and TRBJ1-2; 9 bases are shared with TRBD1. In germline, CDR1 is SGHDN, CDR2 FVKESK. The CDR3 runs 15 residues. V trimming: 3 bases; J trimming: 5 bases; junction bases outside the gene matches: 7. The CDR3: CASSHAGTGLYGYTF. The CDR3 DNA reads TGTGCCAGCAGCCATGCCGGGACAGGGTTGTATGGCTACACCTTC.

The V and J genes are TRBV7-2 and TRBJ2-1, with D unresolved. Germline CDR1 reads SGHTA; CDR2 reads FQGNSA. The germline V and J ends were trimmed by 1 base and 14 bases, with 9 bases remaining between them. The CDR3 spans 11 residues. CDR3 sequence (DNA): TGTGCCAGCAGCTTAGATATCGTGGAGTTCTTC. Translating gives CASSLDIVEFF.

V gene TRBV27 combines with J gene TRBJ2-3, with TRBD2 matching 15 bases. Trimming at V came to 3 bases and at J to 0 bases, leaving 1 base not matched to a gene. The CDR3 is 17 amino acids. Germline V gives CDR1 MNHEY, CDR2 SMNVEV (reference sequence). This CDR3 reads CASSLGLAGGSTDTQYF. CDR3 nucleotide sequence: TGTGCCAGCAGTTTGGGACTAGCGGGAGGAAGCACAGATACGCAGTATTTT.

The chain recombines TRBV27 with TRBJ2-7; D is ambiguous. The CDR3 is 14 amino acids. Per germline, CDR1 MNHEY and CDR2 SMNVEV (reference sequence). The V and J ends lost 3 bases and 6 bases respectively, with 15 bases between them. This chain's CDR3 is CASSFLPGPLEQYF. The CDR3 nucleotides are TGTGCCAGCAGTTTCCTTCCGGGCCCCCTCGAGCAGTACTTC.

CDR3 DNA: TGTGCCAGCTCGCTGGCAGGAGCAGGGGATGAAAAACTGTTTTTT. It yields the protein CASSLAGAGDEKLFF. The chain recombines TRBV18 with TRBJ1-4; D is possibly TRBD1 (6 bases). Trimming took off 6 bases at V and 6 bases at J, with 17 bases between the two ends. The germline V gene has CDR1 KGHSH and CDR2 LQKENI. The CDR3 runs 15 residues. The full variable domain, completed using reference TRBV18 and TRBJ1-4, is NAGVMQNPRHLVRRRGQEARLRCSPMKGHSHVYWYRQLPEEGLKFMVYLQKENIIDESGMPKERFSAEFPKEGPSILRIQQVVRGDSAAYFCASSLAGAGDEKLFFGSGTQLSVL.

This clone was counted at least ten times. The chain joins TRBV19 to TRBJ1-5; 8 positions match TRBD1. CDR1 and CDR2 (germline): LNHDA, SQIVND (reference sequence). V lost 4 bases, J lost 1 base, and 9 bases stayed unmatched. This CDR3 has 17 residues. In nucleotides, the CDR3 is TGTGCCAGTAGTAACCCTTGGCGACAGGGGAGCAATCAGCCCCAGCATTTT. Translation gives CASSNPWRQGSNQPQHF.

The chain employs TRBV18 and TRBJ1-1; 8 bases map to TRBD1. V trimming: 1 base; J trimming: 6 bases; junction bases outside the gene matches: 4. There are 14 residues in the CDR3. Germline-derived CDR1 and CDR2 are KGHSH and LQKENI. CDR3 in DNA: TGTGCCAGCTCACCACGGACAGGGCTTTCTGAAGCTTTCTTT. It encodes CASSPRTGLSEAFF.

Here the CDR3 reads CASMPGDRETEAFF. CDR3 bases: TGTGCCAGCATGCCTGGCGACAGGGAGACTGAAGCTTTCTTT. The chain links TRBV6-5 to TRBJ1-1, with 7 nucleotides matching TRBD1. After removal of 7 bases from V and 5 bases from J, the junction contained 10 bases not matched to a gene. The CDR3 length is 14 residues. CDR1 MNHEY and CDR2 SVGAGI come from the germline V gene.

The CDR3 loop is CASSLVHSVGTGDFYEQYF. The CDR3 DNA is TGTGCCAGCAGCTTAGTACACTCAGTGGGAACAGGGGATTTCTACGAGCAGTACTTC. The V call is TRBV7-2, the J call TRBJ2-7; TRBD1 agrees at 7 bases. The V segment lost 1 base and the J segment 3 bases; nucleotides outside the gene matches: 18. This CDR3 region has 19 residues. CDR1 is SGHTA and CDR2 is FQGNSA in the germline V gene.

This clone turned up a few times. The gene calls are TRBV5-1 and TRBJ1-2; D ambiguous. The CDR3 is made up of 14 amino acids. V was cut by 2 bases and J by 4 bases, with 12 bases left in between. Germline-derived CDR1 and CDR2 are SGHRS and YFSETQ. DNA for the CDR3: TGCGCCAGCAGCTTCTCAACGGAGGTCTATGGCTACACCTTC. The encoded protein is CASSFSTEVYGYTF.

This clone came up once. The chain couples TRBV9 to TRBJ1-4; a possible D gene is TRBD1 (5 bases). The CDR3 length is 15 residues. Germline-derived CDR1 and CDR2 are SGDLS and YYNGEE. V shed 0 bases and J shed 5 bases, with 11 bases lying between them. The CDR3 is CASSVVGGRNEKLFF. In nucleotides, the CDR3 is TGTGCCAGCAGCGTAGTTGGGGGACGAAATGAAAAACTGTTTTTT.

This chain uses TRBV7-9 with TRBJ2-2, with TRBD2 matching 8 bases. V gave up 6 bases and J gave up 6 bases; unmatched junction bases: 12. Germline V CDR1 and CDR2: SEHNR, FQNEAQ (reference sequence). The CDR3 covers 16 residues. CDR3 residues: CASRPLAGTGAGELFF. The CDR3 DNA reads as TGTGCCAGCAGACCCTTAGCGGGAACCGGGGCCGGGGAGCTGTTTTTT.

The chain is built from TRBV6-2 or TRBV6-3 and TRBJ2-5, with 14 bases fitting TRBD2. CDR3 length: 14 amino acids. Germline CDR1 is MNHEY and CDR2 is SVGEGT. Unmatched junction bases numbered 2, after V lost 6 bases and J lost 5 bases. The chain's CDR3 is CASSRLAGGETQYF. In DNA, the CDR3 is TGTGCCAGCAGCAGACTAGCGGGGGGGGAGACCCAGTACTTC.